These 18 T cell receptor beta chains originate from one sample sequenced in a study of cytomegalovirus exposure and HLA in healthy donors. Here immunoSEQ multiplex PCR was the method, and the copy in TCRdb shows in-frame clones only, minus some. The profile shows 200,000 or so clones, 70% to 85% of them singletons. Sequenced material: PBMCs. The origin of the receptors is a woman in her thirties in good health and CMV-seropositive.

This chain links TRBV28 with TRBJ2-7, with unresolved D. V shed 2 bases and J shed 2 bases, with 10 bases lying between them. The length of the CDR3 is 14 residues. Germline CDR1 is MDHEN and CDR2 is SYDVKM. This chain's CDR3 is CASSLPQQPYEQYF. CDR3 bases: TGTGCCAGCAGTTTACCACAGCAGCCCTACGAGCAGTACTTC.

The CDR3 DNA reads TGCAGCGTCCGTGACAGTAGCAATCAGCCCCAGCATTTT. It codes for CSVRDSSNQPQHF. The chain carries TRBV29-1 and TRBJ1-5, with D possibly being TRBD1 (5 bases). Trimming removed 6 bases from V and 0 bases from J, with 9 bases in between. This CDR3 spans 13 amino acids. CDR1 and CDR2 from the germline V gene are SQVTM and ANQGSEA.

The chain combines TRBV7-9 with TRBJ1-5, with D tentatively TRBD1 (5 bases). Trimming removed 2 bases at V and 5 bases at J, with 10 bases between. The germline CDR1 and CDR2 sequences are SEHNR and FQNEAQ (reference sequence). The CDR3 runs to 14 residues. The CDR3 DNA reads TGTGCCAGCAGCTTAAAGGGGTCTGATCAGCCCCAGCATTTT. The encoded protein is CASSLKGSDQPQHF. The full variable domain, with the rest looked up from reference TRBV7-9 and TRBJ1-5, is DTGVSQNPRHKITKRGQNVTFRCDPISEHNRLYWYRQTLGQGPEFLTYFQNEAQLEKSRLLSDRFSAERPKGSFSTLEIQRTEQGDSAMYLCASSLKGSDQPQHFGDGTRLSIL.

The chain has TRBV6-1 and TRBJ1-5, with D unclear. The CDR3 runs to 13 residues. V dropped 2 bases and J dropped 7 bases, with 9 bases sitting between them. CDR1 and CDR2 from the germline V gene are MNHNS and SASEGT. CDR3 sequence (DNA): TGTGCCAGCAGTGAAAGTGGGAGACAGCCCCAGCATTTT. Translated: CASSESGRQPQHF.

This chain joins TRBV25-1 and TRBJ2-7; TRBD2 matches at 7 bases. The CDR3 extends over 13 amino acids. The J segment lost 5 bases and the V segment lost 2 bases, leaving 3 bases of the junction unmatched. CDR1 MGHDK and CDR2 SYGVNS come from the germline V gene. The CDR3 reads CASSEIREDEQYF. CDR3 nucleotides: TGTGCCAGCAGTGAAATTCGGGAGGACGAGCAGTACTTC.

The rearrangement links TRBV27 to TRBJ1-2, with 7 bases aligning to TRBD1. The CDR3 has 15 residues. The J segment lost 4 bases and the V segment lost 4 bases, leaving 9 bases of the junction unmatched. Germline V gives CDR1 MNHEY, CDR2 SMNVEV (reference sequence). CDR3 sequence: CASSYYQGDSYGYTF. In DNA, the CDR3 is TGTGCCAGCAGTTATTACCAGGGGGATAGCTATGGCTACACCTTC.

The chain employs TRBV2 and TRBJ2-5; D may be TRBD2 (7 bases). V shed 1 base and J shed 5 bases, with 11 bases lying between them. This CDR3 contains 14 residues. Germline V gene data show CDR1 as SNHLY and CDR2 as FYNNEI. This CDR3 is CASSEEGGSETQYF. In nucleotides, the CDR3 is TGTGCCAGCAGTGAAGAGGGGGGGAGCGAGACCCAGTACTTC.

This clone was seen only a few times. This rearrangement joins TRBV30 to TRBJ2-5; TRBD1 matches 9 bases. After removal of 3 bases from V and 9 bases from J, the junction contained 5 bases not matched to a gene. The CDR3 totals 12 residues. Germline values: CDR1 GTSNPN, CDR2 SVGIG (reference sequence). The CDR3 DNA reads TGTGCCTGGAGCCTTCACAGGGGGCCCCAGTACTTC. Encoded protein: CAWSLHRGPQYF.

The chain is built from TRBV11-2 and TRBJ2-7, with D possibly TRBD1 on 8 matching bases. The length of the CDR3 is 18 residues. The V end lost 2 bases, the J end lost 0 bases, and 20 bases lay between the germline ends. Germline CDR1 SGHAT, CDR2 FQNNGV. The CDR3 DNA reads TGTGCCAGCAGCTTAAGGGGAGGGACAGGCAAATCCTCCTACGAGCAGTACTTC. Translation: CASSLRGGTGKSSYEQYF.

This clone occurred a few times. The rearrangement links TRBV4-1 to TRBJ1-5; D is undetermined. From germline, CDR1 is MGHRA and CDR2 YSYEKL. V lost 4 bases, J lost 3 bases, and 13 bases lay in between. The CDR3 has 15 residues. The DNA for the CDR3 is TGCGCCAGCAGCCCCGAGGCGGCTTACAATCAGCCCCAGCATTTT. It codes for CASSPEAAYNQPQHF.

CDR3 protein: CASSVGLAGGGYNEQFF. DNA for the CDR3: TGTGCCAGCAGTGTAGGACTAGCGGGAGGCGGTTACAATGAGCAGTTCTTC. The rearrangement uses TRBV2 and TRBJ2-1; TRBD2 matches at 14 bases. Germline V gene data show CDR1 as SNHLY and CDR2 as FYNNEI. The CDR3 length is 17 residues. V dropped 4 bases and J dropped 4; count of bases not matched to a gene: 6. Complete variable domain (other parts from reference TRBV2 and TRBJ2-1): EPEVTQTPSHQVTQMGQEVILRCVPISNHLYFYWYRQILGQKVEFLVSFYNNEISEKSEIFDDQFSVERPDGSNFTLKIRSTKLEDSAMYFCASSVGLAGGGYNEQFFGPGTRLTVL.

This clone was recorded only once. The chain couples TRBV4-2 to TRBJ2-1; 9 nucleotides line up with TRBD1. Germline-derived CDR1 and CDR2 are LGHNA and YNFKEQ. CDR3 size: 17 residues. Trimming removed 1 base from V and 8 bases from J; junction bases left unmatched: 12. The CDR3 bases are TGTGCCAGCAGCCAAGTATCGCCCCAGACAGGGGGTGATGAGCAGTTCTTC. This sequence encodes CASSQVSPQTGGDEQFF.

This clone was seen just once. This may stem from a read error, because a much larger clone lies one nucleotide away. The J gene is TRBJ2-7, the V gene TRBV11-2; D unresolved. Looked up from germline, CDR1 is SGHAT and CDR2 is FQNNGV. This CDR3 is built from 11 residues. V was trimmed by 1 base and J by 6 bases, leaving 4 bases between them. In nucleotides, the CDR3 is TGTGCCAGCAGCTTAGTCCGCGAGCAGTACTTC. It is translated as CASSLVREQYF.

In DNA, the CDR3 is TGTGCCAGCAGCAGGGAATCCTACGAGCAGTACTTC. It yields the protein CASSRESYEQYF. This chain joins TRBV2 and TRBJ2-7; D perhaps matches TRBD1 (5 bases). There are 12 residues in the CDR3. Trimming took off 6 bases at V and 1 base at J, with 7 bases between the two ends. In germline, CDR1 is SNHLY, CDR2 FYNNEI.

DNA for the CDR3: TGTGCCAGCAGCCCCTCCATAGCGCCTAGCACAGATACGCAGTATTTT. It translates to CASSPSIAPSTDTQYF. The rearrangement joins TRBV4-2 to TRBJ2-3; possibly TRBD2 for D (5 bases). Germline V gene sequence: CDR1 LGHNA, CDR2 YNFKEQ. V was clipped by 4 bases and J by 0 bases, with 14 bases between them. The CDR3 is 16 residues long.

J is TRBJ2-3 and V is TRBV6-5; no firm D call. Germline CDR1 reads MNHEY; CDR2 reads SVGAGI. There are 14 residues in the CDR3. V was clipped by 0 bases and J by 3 bases, with 7 bases between them. The CDR3 loop reads CASSYSSVTDTQYF. The CDR3 nucleotides are TGTGCCAGCAGTTACTCGTCAGTAACAGATACGCAGTATTTT.

The chain carries TRBV2 and TRBJ2-7; a possible D gene is TRBD2 (5 bases). CDR3 size: 13 residues. Germline values: CDR1 SNHLY, CDR2 FYNNEI. The ends were cut back, 4 bases at V and 3 bases at J, with 10 bases in the middle. The CDR3, as DNA: TGTGCCAGCAGTGTGGAACGGGACTACGAGCAGTACTTC. This codes for CASSVERDYEQYF. Using reference TRBV2 and TRBJ2-7 for the parts outside the CDR3, the full variable domain is EPEVTQTPSHQVTQMGQEVILRCVPISNHLYFYWYRQILGQKVEFLVSFYNNEISEKSEIFDDQFSVERPDGSNFTLKIRSTKLEDSAMYFCASSVERDYEQYFGPGTRLTVT.

The chain links TRBV6-5 to TRBJ1-1; D is undetermined. V was pared by 7 bases and J by 2 bases, with 11 bases between. Germline assignment: CDR1 MNHEY and CDR2 SVGAGI. The CDR3 is made up of 13 amino acids. The CDR3 protein is CASTPRSNTEAFF. CDR3 in DNA: TGTGCCAGCACCCCCAGAAGTAACACTGAAGCTTTCTTT.